This T cell receptor beta chain was obtained from a study of cytomegalovirus exposure and HLA in healthy donors. Looking at the study overall: As an earlier analysis found, roughly 180 million T cells yielded 90 million to 140 million unique TCR beta sequences. The study's findings and limits: Reported results showed that the classifier diagnosed cytomegalovirus status with high specificity and sensitivity. On later analysis, the bulk of CMV-associated TCR beta chains appeared to be HLA-restricted.

Both 60 Vbeta primers and 13 Jbeta primers went into the PCR. Profiled with immunoSEQ multiplex PCR; TCRdb holds only in-frame clones, not every one. The data contain some 98,000 clones, about 83% of them singletons. This CDR3 has 16 amino acids. With 5 bases clipped from V and 2 bases from J, the junction kept 6 bases outside the gene matches. CDR1 and CDR2 (germline): SGHAT, FQDESV (reference sequence). About this clone: Its specificity is unknown.

The chain joins TRBV11-1 to TRBJ2-3; 11 bases fit TRBD2. This clonotype was sampled from a female donor in good health and CMV-seropositive. Sequences were obtained from PBMCs. CDR3 protein: CASSPIAGGVTDTQYF. The CDR3 nucleotides are TGTGCCAGCAGCCCAATAGCGGGGGGGGTCACAGATACGCAGTATTTT.